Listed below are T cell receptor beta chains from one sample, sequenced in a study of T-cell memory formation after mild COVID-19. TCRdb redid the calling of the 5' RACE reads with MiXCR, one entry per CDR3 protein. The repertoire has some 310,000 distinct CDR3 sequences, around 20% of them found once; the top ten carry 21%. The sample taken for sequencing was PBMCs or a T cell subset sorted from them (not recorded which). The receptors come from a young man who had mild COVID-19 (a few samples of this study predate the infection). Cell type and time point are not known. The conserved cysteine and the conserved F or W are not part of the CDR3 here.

cdr3_aa: ASSQVHGGLDTDTQY
v_call: TRBV4-2
cdr3_length: 15
j_call: TRBJ2-3

cdr3_aa: ASSSTALNTGELF
v_call: TRBV5-1
cdr3_length: 13
j_call: TRBJ2-2

cdr3_aa: ASSFNSGGYEQY
v_call: TRBV5-5
cdr3_length: 12
j_call: TRBJ2-7

cdr3_aa: ASSLRGQIAYEQY
v_call: TRBV7-2
cdr3_length: 13
j_call: TRBJ2-7

cdr3_aa: ASSLQGHSSGEAF
v_call: TRBV5-1
cdr3_length: 13
j_call: TRBJ1-1

cdr3_aa: ASSLTETQY
v_call: TRBV7-2
cdr3_length: 9
j_call: TRBJ2-5

cdr3_aa: ASTPVGSYEQY
v_call: TRBV5-5
cdr3_length: 11
j_call: TRBJ2-7

cdr3_aa: ASSSQSTGQVAGELF
v_call: TRBV12-3/TRBV12-4
cdr3_length: 15
j_call: TRBJ2-2

cdr3_aa: ASSLLAGGEEEQY
v_call: TRBV7-2
cdr3_length: 13
j_call: TRBJ2-7

cdr3_aa: SAVAGQPEDTQY
v_call: TRBV20-1
cdr3_length: 12
j_call: TRBJ2-3

cdr3_aa: ASSKGLAGLTGELF
v_call: TRBV6-5
cdr3_length: 14
j_call: TRBJ2-2

cdr3_aa: SAGPSGGAGETQY
v_call: TRBV20-1
cdr3_length: 13
j_call: TRBJ2-5